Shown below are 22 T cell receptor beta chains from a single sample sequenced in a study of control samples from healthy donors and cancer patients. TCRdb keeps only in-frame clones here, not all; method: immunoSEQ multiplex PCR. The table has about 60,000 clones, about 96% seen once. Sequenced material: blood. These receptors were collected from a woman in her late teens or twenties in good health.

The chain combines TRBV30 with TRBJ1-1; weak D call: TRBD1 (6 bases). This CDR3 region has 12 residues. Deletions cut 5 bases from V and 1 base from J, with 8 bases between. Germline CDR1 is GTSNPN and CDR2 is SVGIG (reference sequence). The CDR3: CAWGRGNTEAFF. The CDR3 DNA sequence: TGTGCCTGGGGCAGGGGGAACACTGAAGCTTTCTTT.

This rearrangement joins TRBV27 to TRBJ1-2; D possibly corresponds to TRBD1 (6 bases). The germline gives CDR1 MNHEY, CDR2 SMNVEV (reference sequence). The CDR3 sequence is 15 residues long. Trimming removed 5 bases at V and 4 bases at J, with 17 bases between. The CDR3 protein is CASSLSGASFYGYTF. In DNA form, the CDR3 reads TGTGCCAGCAGTCTCTCAGGGGCGTCCTTCTATGGCTACACCTTC.

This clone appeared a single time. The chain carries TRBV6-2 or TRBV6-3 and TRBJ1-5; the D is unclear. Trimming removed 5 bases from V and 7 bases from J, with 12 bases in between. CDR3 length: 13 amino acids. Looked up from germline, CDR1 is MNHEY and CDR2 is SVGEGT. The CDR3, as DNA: TGTGCCAGCAGTCCAAGGGAGGTGCAGCCCCAGCATTTT. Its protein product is CASSPREVQPQHF.

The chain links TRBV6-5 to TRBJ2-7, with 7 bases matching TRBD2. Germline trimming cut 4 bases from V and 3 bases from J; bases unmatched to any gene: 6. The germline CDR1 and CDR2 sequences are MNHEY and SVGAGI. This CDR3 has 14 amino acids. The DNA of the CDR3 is TGTGCCAGCAGTTTGGGGGGGGGAGGCTACGAGCAGTACTTC. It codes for CASSLGGGGYEQYF.

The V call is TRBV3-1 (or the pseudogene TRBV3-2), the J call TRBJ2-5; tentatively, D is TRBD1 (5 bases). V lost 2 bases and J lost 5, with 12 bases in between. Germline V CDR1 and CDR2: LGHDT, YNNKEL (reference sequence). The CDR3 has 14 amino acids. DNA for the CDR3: TGTGCCAGCAGCCAACCAGGGTCGGTGGAGACCCAGTACTTC. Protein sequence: CASSQPGSVETQYF.

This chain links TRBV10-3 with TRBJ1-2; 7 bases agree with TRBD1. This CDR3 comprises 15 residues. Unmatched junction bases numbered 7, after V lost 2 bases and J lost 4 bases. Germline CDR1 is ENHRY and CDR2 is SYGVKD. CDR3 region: CAISEGFDRAYGYTF. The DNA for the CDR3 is TGTGCCATCAGTGAGGGTTTCGACAGGGCCTATGGCTACACCTTC.

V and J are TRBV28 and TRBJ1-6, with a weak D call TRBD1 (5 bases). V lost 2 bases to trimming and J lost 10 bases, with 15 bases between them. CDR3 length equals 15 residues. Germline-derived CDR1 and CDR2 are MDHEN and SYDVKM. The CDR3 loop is CASSLVGTQVSPLHF. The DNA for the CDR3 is TGTGCCAGCAGTTTAGTGGGGACCCAGGTGTCACCCCTCCACTTT.

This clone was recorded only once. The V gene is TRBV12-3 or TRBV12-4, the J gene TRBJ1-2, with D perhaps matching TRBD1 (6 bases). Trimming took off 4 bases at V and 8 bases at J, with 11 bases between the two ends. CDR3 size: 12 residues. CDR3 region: CASSYRVRGYTF. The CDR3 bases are TGTGCCAGCAGTTACAGGGTTCGCGGCTACACCTTC.

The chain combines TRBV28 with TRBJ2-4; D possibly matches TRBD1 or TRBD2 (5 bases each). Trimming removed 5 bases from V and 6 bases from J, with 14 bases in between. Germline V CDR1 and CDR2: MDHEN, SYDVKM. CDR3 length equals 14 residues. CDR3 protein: CASSGGTFGNIQYF. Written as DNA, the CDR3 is TGTGCCAGCAGTGGGGGAACTTTTGGAAACATTCAGTACTTC.

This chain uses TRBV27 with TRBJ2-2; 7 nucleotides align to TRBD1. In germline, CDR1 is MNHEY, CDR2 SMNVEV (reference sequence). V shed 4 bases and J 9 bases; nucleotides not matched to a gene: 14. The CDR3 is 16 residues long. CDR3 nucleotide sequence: TGTGCCAGCAGTTCAGACAGGGAATATAAACACCGGGAGCTGTTTTTT. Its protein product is CASSSDREYKHRELFF.

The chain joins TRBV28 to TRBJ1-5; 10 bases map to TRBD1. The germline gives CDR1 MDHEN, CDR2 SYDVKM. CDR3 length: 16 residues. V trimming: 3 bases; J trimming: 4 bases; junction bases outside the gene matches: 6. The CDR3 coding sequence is TGTGCCAGCAGTTTTTACGGACAGGGGGATAATCAGCCCCAGCATTTT. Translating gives CASSFYGQGDNQPQHF.

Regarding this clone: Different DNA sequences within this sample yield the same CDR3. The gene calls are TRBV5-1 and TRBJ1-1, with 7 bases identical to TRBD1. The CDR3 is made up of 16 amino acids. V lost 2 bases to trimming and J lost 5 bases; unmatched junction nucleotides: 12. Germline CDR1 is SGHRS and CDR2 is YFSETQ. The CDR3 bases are TGCGCCAGCAGCTTACAGGGGAGTATAGGGGGGACTGAAGCTTTCTTT. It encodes CASSLQGSIGGTEAFF. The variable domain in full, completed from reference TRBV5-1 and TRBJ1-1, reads KAGVTQTPRYLIKTRGQQVTLSCSPISGHRSVSWYQQTPGQGLQFLFEYFSETQRNKGNFPGRFSGRQFSNSRSEMNVSTLELGDSALYLCASSLQGSIGGTEAFFGQGTRLTVV.

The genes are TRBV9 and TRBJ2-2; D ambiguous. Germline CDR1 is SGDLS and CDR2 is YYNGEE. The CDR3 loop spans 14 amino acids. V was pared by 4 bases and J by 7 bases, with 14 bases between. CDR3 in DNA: TGTGCCAGCAGCCCCCCGGGCAAGGTCGGGGAGCTGTTTTTT. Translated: CASSPPGKVGELFF. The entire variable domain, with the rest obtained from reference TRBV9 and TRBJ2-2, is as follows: DSGVTQTPKHLITATGQRVTLRCSPRSGDLSVYWYQQSLDQGLQFLIQYYNGEERAKGNILERFSAQQFPDLHSELNLSSLELGDSALYFCASSPPGKVGELFFGEGSRLTVL.

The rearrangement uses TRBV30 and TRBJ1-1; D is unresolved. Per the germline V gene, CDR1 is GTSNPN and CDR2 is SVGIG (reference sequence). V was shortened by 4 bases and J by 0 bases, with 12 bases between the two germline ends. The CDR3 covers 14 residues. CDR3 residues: CAWKLRSVNTEAFF. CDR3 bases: TGTGCCTGGAAGCTCCGTAGCGTGAACACTGAAGCTTTCTTT.

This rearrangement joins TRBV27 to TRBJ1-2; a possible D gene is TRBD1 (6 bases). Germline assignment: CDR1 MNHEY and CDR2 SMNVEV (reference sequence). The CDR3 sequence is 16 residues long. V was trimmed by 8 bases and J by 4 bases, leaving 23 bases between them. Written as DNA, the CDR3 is TGTGCCAGCGCAAGAGGGGGTTCGACGACTTTCTATGGCTACACCTTC. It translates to CASARGGSTTFYGYTF.

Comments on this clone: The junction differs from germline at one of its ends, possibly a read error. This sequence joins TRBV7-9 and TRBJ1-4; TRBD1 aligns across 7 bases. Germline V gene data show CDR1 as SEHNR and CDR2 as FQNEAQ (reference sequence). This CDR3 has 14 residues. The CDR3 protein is CASSRQGTSEKLFF. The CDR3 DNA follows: TGTGCCAGCAGCCGACAGGGTACTAGTGAAAAACTGTTTTTT. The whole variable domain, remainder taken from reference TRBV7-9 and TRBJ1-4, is DTGVSQNPRHKITKRGQNVTFRCDPISEHNRLYWYRQTLGQGPEFLTYFQNEAQLEKSRLLSDRFSAERPKGSFSTLEIQRTEQGDSAMYLCASSRQGTSEKLFFGSGTQLSVL.

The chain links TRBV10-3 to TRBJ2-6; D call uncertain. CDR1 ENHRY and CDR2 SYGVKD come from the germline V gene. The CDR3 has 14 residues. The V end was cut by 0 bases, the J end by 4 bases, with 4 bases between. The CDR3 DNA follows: TGTGCCATCAGTGAGTCCGGGGGGGCCAACGTCCTGACTTTC. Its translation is CAISESGGANVLTF.

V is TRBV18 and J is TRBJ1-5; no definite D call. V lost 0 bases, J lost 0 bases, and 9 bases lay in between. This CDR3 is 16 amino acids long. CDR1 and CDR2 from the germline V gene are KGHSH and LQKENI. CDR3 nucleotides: TGTGCCAGCTCACCACCCGGGGTCTATAGCAATCAGCCCCAGCATTTT. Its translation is CASSPPGVYSNQPQHF.

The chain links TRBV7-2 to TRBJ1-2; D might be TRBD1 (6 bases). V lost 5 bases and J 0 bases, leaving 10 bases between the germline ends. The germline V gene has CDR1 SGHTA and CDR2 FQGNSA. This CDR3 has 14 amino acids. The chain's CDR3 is CASSPQGTNYGYTF. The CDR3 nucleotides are TGTGCCAGCAGCCCACAGGGAACTAACTATGGCTACACCTTC. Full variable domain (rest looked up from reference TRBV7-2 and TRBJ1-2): GAGVSQSPSNKVTEKGKDVELRCDPISGHTALYWYRQSLGQGLEFLIYFQGNSAPDKSGLPSDRFSAERTGGSVSTLTIQRTQQEDSAVYLCASSPQGTNYGYTFGSGTRLTVV.

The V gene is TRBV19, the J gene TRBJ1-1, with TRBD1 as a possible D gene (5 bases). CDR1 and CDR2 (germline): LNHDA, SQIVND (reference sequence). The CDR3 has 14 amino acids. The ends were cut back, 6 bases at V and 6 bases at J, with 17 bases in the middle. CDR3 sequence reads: CASREGAAYPEAFF. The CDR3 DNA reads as TGTGCCAGTAGGGAAGGGGCGGCCTACCCTGAAGCTTTCTTT.

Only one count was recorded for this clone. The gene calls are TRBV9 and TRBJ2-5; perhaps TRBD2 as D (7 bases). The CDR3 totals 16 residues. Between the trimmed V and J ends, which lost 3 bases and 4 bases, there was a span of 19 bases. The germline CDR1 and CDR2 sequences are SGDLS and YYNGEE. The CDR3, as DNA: TGTGCCAGCAGCGCTCACCCGATGGGGGGGGCAGAGACCCAGTACTTC. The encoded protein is CASSAHPMGGAETQYF.

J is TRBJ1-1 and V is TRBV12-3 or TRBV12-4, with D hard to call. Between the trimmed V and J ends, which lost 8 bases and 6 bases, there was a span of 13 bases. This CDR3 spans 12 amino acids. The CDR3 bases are TGTGCCAGCCTTTCCTTGAGGGCTGAAGCTTTCTTT. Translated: CASLSLRAEAFF.